Sequencing of this T cell receptor (beta chain) was carried out in a study of cytomegalovirus exposure and HLA in healthy donors. Whole-study results and caveats: The classifier was said to identify cytomegalovirus status with high specificity and sensitivity. The study recorded 160 or so TCR beta chains that were cytomegalovirus-associated. The authors confirmed in vitro that three CMV-associated chains were specific for CMV antigens. The finding came from a later analysis; first-cohort TCR clusters tended to co-occur in the 95 to 150 validation repertoires.

Concerning this clone: The antigen remains unidentified.

Looked up from germline, CDR1 is MGHRA and CDR2 is YSYEKL. The CDR3 spans 13 residues. With 8 bases removed from V and 5 bases from J, the gap between germline ends came to 16 bases. Profiling relied on immunoSEQ multiplex PCR, and the TCRdb table lists in-frame clones only, not all of them. The sample holds 90,000 to 150,000 clones, roughly 90% seen once. The rearrangement joins TRBV4-1 to TRBJ2-7, with D maybe TRBD2 (5 bases). This TCR was recovered from a young woman in good health and CMV-seropositive. The sample taken for sequencing was PBMCs. The CDR3: CASRSSLADEQYF. CDR3 DNA: TGCGCCAGCCGCTCATCTCTAGCCGACGAGCAGTACTTC.